The entry below describes one TCR beta chain. The sample belongs to a study of OX40 agonist ivuxolimab in advanced cancers. Only in-frame clones appear in the TCRdb table, and some are missing; sequencing was by immunoSEQ multiplex PCR. The repertoire has 5,500 to 7,000 clones, under 80% of them found once; the top ten carry roughly 25%. Germline-derived CDR1 and CDR2 are LNHDA and SQIVND (reference sequence). This CDR3 has 16 amino acids. J lost 5 bases, V lost 3 bases, and 12 bases had no gene match. The chain uses TRBV19 and TRBJ2-7, with 8 bases matching TRBD1. The receptor's source is an adult with an advanced solid tumor such as melanoma, head and neck, liver or kidney cancer. Here the sequenced sample was CD4+ or CD8+ T cells sorted from blood, taken in a trial of the OX40 agonist ivuxolimab. The CDR3: CASSILLTGVRHEQYF. Here the CDR3 DNA reads TGTGCCAGTAGTATCCTCCTGACAGGGGTGCGCCACGAGCAGTACTTC.